This entry describes one T cell receptor (beta chain). The antigen remains undetermined. This sample is part of a study of cytomegalovirus exposure and HLA in healthy donors. Notes on the study in general: Later genetic work tied a missense DCLRE1C variant to beta-chain V and J trimming. Accounts indicate the classifier identified cytomegalovirus status with strong specificity and sensitivity.

Vbeta (60) and Jbeta (13) primers were used in the PCR. Assay: immunoSEQ multiplex PCR; the TCRdb copy retains only in-frame clones and omits some. The sample holds approximately 120,000 clones. The CDR3 is 17 residues long. CDR1 is SQVTM and CDR2 is ANQGSEA in the germline V gene. The J segment lost 3 bases and the V segment lost 4 bases, leaving 14 bases of the junction unmatched. V gene TRBV29-1 combines with J gene TRBJ2-5; 10 nucleotides line up with TRBD2. The sample consisted of PBMCs. This clonotype was sampled from a man younger than 45 in good health and CMV-seronegative. The CDR3 protein is CSVAGLAELGGKETQYF. CDR3 sequence (DNA): TGCAGCGTTGCCGGACTAGCGGAACTAGGGGGGAAAGAGACCCAGTACTTC.